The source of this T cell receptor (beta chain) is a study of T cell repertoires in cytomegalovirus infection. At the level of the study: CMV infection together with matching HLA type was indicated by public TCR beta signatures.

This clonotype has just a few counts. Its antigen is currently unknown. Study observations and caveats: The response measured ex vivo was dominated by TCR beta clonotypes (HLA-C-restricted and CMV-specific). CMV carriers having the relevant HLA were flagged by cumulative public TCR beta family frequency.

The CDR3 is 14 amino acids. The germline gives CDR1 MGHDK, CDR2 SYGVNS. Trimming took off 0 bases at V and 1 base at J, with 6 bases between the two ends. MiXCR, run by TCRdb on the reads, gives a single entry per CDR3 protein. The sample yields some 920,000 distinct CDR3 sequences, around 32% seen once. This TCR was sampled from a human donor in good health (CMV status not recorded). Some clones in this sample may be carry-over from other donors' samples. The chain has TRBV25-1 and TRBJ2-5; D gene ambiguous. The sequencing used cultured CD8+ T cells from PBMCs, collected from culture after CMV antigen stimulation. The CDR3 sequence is CASSEYNSQETQYF. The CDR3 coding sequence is TGTGCCAGCAGTGAATACAACAGCCAAGAGACCCAGTACTTC.